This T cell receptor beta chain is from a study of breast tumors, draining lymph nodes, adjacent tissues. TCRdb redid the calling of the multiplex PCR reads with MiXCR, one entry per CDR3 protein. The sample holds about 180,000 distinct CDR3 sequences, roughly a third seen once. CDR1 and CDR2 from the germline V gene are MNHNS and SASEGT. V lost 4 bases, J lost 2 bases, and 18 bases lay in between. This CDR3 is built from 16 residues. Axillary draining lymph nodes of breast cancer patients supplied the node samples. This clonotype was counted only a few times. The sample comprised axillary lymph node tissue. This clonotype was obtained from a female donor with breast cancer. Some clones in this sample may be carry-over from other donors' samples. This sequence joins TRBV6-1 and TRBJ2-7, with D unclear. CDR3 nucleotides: TGTGCCAGCAGTGCCCCCCACGAGAAAAGGGCCTACGAGCAGTACTTC. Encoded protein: CASSAPHEKRAYEQYF.